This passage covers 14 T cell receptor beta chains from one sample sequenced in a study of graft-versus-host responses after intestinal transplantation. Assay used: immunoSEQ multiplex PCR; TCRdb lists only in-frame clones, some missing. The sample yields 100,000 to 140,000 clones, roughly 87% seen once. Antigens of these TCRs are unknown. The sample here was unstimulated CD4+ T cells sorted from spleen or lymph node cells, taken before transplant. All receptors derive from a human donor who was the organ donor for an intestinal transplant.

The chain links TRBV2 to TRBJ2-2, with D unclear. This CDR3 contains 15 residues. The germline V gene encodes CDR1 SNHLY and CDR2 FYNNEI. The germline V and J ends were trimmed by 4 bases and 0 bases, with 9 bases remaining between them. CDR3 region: CASSVLVPNTGELFF. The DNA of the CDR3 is TGTGCCAGCAGTGTATTAGTTCCGAACACCGGGGAGCTGTTTTTT. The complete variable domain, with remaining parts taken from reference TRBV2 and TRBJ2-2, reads EPEVTQTPSHQVTQMGQEVILRCVPISNHLYFYWYRQILGQKVEFLVSFYNNEISEKSEIFDDQFSVERPDGSNFTLKIRSTKLEDSAMYFCASSVLVPNTGELFFGEGSRLTVL.

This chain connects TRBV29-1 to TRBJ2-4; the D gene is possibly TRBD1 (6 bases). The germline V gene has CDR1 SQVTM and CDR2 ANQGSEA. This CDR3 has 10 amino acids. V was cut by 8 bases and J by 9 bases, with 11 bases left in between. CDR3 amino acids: CSHTRGIQYF. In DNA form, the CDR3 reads TGCAGCCATACCAGGGGCATTCAGTACTTC.

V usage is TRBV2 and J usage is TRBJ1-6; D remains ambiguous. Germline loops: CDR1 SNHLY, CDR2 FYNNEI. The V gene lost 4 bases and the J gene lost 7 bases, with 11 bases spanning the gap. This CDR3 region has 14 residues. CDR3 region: CASSGQVENSPLHF. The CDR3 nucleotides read TGTGCCAGCAGTGGCCAGGTCGAAAATTCACCCCTCCACTTT.

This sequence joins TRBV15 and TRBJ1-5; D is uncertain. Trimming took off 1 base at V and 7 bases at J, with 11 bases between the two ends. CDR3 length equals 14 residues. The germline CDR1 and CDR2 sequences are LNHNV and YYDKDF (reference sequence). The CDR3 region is CATSRVGLGQPQHF. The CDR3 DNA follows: TGTGCCACCAGCAGAGTAGGTTTAGGGCAGCCCCAGCATTTT.

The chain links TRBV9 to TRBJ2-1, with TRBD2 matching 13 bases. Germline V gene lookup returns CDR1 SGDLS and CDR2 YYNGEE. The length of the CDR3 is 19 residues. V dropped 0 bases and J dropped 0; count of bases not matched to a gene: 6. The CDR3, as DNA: TGTGCCAGCAGCGTAGACCAGGGGACTAGCGGGACCTCCTACAATGAGCAGTTCTTC. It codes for CASSVDQGTSGTSYNEQFF. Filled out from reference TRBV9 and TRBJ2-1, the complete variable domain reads DSGVTQTPKHLITATGQRVTLRCSPRSGDLSVYWYQQSLDQGLQFLIQYYNGEERAKGNILERFSAQQFPDLHSELNLSSLELGDSALYFCASSVDQGTSGTSYNEQFFGPGTRLTVL.

The CDR3 reads CASSPGDRNTEAFF. The CDR3 nucleotides read TGTGCCAGCAGTCCCGGGGACAGGAACACTGAAGCTTTCTTT. The V gene is TRBV6-5, the J gene TRBJ1-1; 7 bases fit TRBD1. V lost 5 bases to trimming and J lost 1 base; unmatched junction nucleotides: 4. Germline V gives CDR1 MNHEY, CDR2 SVGAGI. This CDR3 spans 14 amino acids.

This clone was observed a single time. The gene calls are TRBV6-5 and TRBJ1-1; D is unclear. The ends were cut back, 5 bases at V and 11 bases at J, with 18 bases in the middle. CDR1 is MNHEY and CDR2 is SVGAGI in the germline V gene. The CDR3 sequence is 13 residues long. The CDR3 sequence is CASSQPPRSMAFF. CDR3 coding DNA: TGTGCCAGCAGTCAACCCCCCCGGTCTATGGCTTTCTTT.

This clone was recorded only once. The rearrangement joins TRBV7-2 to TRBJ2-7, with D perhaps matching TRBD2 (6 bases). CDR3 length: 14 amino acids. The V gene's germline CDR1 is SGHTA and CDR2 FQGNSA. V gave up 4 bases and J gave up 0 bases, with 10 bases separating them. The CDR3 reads CASSWDFNSYEQYF. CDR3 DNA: TGTGCCAGCAGCTGGGACTTCAACTCCTACGAGCAGTACTTC.

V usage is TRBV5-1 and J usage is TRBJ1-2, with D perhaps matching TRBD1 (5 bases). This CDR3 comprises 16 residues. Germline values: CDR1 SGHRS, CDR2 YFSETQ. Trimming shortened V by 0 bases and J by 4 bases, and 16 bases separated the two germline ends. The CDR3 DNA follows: TGCGCCAGCAGCTTGGGGACACCCGGGGAAGTCTATGGCTACACCTTC. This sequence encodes CASSLGTPGEVYGYTF.

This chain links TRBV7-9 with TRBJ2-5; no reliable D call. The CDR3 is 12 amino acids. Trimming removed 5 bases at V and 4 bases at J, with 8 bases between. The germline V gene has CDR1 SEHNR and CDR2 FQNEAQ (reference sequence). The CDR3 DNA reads TGTGCCAGCAGCCCCGTGGGAGAGACCCAGTACTTC. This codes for CASSPVGETQYF.

The DNA for the CDR3 is TGTGCCAGCTCACCACGATCGACCAGCTCCTACGAGCAGTACTTC. As protein: CASSPRSTSSYEQYF. The chain has TRBV18 and TRBJ2-7; D call uncertain. Trimming took 1 base from V and 0 from J, leaving 10 bases between them. This CDR3 region has 15 residues. CDR1 KGHSH and CDR2 LQKENI come from the germline V gene. Full variable domain (remainder filled in from reference TRBV18 and TRBJ2-7): NAGVMQNPRHLVRRRGQEARLRCSPMKGHSHVYWYRQLPEEGLKFMVYLQKENIIDESGMPKERFSAEFPKEGPSILRIQQVVRGDSAAYFCASSPRSTSSYEQYFGPGTRLTVT.

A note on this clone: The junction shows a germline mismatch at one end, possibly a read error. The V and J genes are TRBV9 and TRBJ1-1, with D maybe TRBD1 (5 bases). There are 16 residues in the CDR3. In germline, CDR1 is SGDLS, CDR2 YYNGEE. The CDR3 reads CASSVGARDPGLRFLF. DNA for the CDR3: TGTGCCAGCAGCGTAGGAGCGCGGGACCCCGGCTTACGCTTTCTCTTT.

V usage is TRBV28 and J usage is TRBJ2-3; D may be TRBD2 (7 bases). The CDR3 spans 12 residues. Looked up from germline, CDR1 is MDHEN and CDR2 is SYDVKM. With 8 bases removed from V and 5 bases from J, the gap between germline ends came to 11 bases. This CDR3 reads CASGGAVDTQYF. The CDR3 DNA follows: TGTGCCAGCGGGGGGGCCGTAGATACGCAGTATTTT. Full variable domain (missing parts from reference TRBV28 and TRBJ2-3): DVKVTQSSRYLVKRTGEKVFLECVQDMDHENMFWYRQDPGLGLRLIYFSYDVKMKEKGDIPEGYSVSREKKERFSLILESASTNQTSMYLCASGGAVDTQYFGPGTRLTVL.

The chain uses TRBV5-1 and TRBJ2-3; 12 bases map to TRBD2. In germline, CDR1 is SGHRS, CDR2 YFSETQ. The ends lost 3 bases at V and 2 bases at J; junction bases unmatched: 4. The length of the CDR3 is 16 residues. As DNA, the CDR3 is TGCGCCAGCAGCTGGGGACTAGCGGGCAACACAGATACGCAGTATTTT. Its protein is CASSWGLAGNTDTQYF.